These T cell receptor beta chains were read from a single sample in a study of blood T cell repertoires in COVID-19. TCRdb's copy holds only in-frame clones and misses some; the assay was immunoSEQ multiplex PCR. This sample has about 120,000 clones; 60% to 85% occur once, and the top ten carry 6.2%. Source material: peripheral blood. The receptor set was obtained from a man in his 70s with acute or convalescent COVID-19. Both conserved end residues are part of each CDR3.

v_call,cdr3_aa
TRBV7-3,CASSNRAPGQGTDTQYF
TRBV19,CASSPDWQPQHF
TRBV6-6,CASSYEGASGNQPQHF
TRBV5-1,CASSLQAGEETQYF
TRBV27,CASAPTESTDTQYF
TRBV28,CASNLGTGGMNQPQHF
TRBV7-2,CASSTGLANNEQFF
TRBV3-1/TRBV3-2,CASSLKGVYGYTF
TRBV3-1/TRBV3-2,CASTPGLGTGELFF
TRBV6-5,CASIRDRGATEAFF
TRBV27,CASSTSGSGFGELFF
TRBV4-2,CASSQGSRAWGYTF
TRBV4-1,CASSPLGTHF
TRBV7-3,CASSLQAGGYNEQFF
TRBV7-3,CASSAGGNTEAFF
TRBV2,CASKDRLGDNSPLHF
TRBV7-2,CASSFGQPGGETQYF
TRBV1,CTSSHSKGLALTYEQYF
TRBV5-6,CASSRGGGGLTGELFF
TRBV5-4,CASSLNGGNSPLHF
TRBV13,CASSLVAGGYNEQFF
TRBV13,CASSLDSETGDREAFF
TRBV6-4,CASSDGRGLDLFF
TRBV19,CASSTPGTENPYEQYF
TRBV28,CASSLEGELAYGYTF
TRBV18,CASSTTGRGNTIYF
TRBV11-2,CASSLGAGGLNEQYF
TRBV6-6,CASDGTYQPQHF
TRBV23-1,CASSRAGREGADTQYF
TRBV15,CATSRDKGTGETQYF
TRBV24-1,CATSGTGNMNTEAFF
TRBV14,CASSLTLGGTVSSSYNSPLHF
TRBV4-2,CASSQSVGGGGGNEQFF
TRBV18,CASSPGTVNTEAFF
TRBV10-3,CAISDPTSGRAGEQYF
TRBV9,CASSVSGGLNTGELFF
TRBV19,CASSPIQGNTEAFF
TRBV7-2,CASSPGGAFEKLFF
TRBV9,CASSVDEGYGDTQYF
TRBV7-7,CASSSAVNTEAFF
TRBV2,CASSELGGSLNQPQHF
TRBV5-4,CASSSLANEQFF
TRBV28,CASSSRIGRQTSTDTQYF
TRBV5-6,CASSLGPWGAGEGNEQFF
TRBV11-1,CASSSLSTGTEAFF
TRBV11-1,CASSFGTGIYEQYF
TRBV30,CAWSLGLAGGFDNEQFF
TRBV6-6,CASSRPGGLGAGELFF
TRBV7-3,CASSSRIEETQYF
TRBV5-1,CASRSGTGVREQYF
TRBV6-5,CASSSRRMNTEAFF
TRBV5-6,CASSLEVRTSGGDTQYF
TRBV6-6,CASTPDGMVSGNTIYF
TRBV19,CASSIETAYYGYTF
TRBV7-2,CASSQTGAGWAEAFF
TRBV28,CAGSGVTGELFF
TRBV27,CASSLGAGTGGGSPLHF